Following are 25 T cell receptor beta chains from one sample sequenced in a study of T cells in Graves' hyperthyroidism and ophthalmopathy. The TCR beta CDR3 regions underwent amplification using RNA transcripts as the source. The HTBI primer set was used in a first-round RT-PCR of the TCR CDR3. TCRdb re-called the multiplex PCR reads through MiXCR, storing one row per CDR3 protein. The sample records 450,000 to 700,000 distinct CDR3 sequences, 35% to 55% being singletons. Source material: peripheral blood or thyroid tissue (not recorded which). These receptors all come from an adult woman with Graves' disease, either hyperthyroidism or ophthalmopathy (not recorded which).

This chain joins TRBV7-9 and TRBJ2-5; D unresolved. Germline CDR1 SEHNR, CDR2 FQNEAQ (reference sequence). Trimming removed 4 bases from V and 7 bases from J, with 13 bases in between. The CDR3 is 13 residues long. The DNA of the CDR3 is TGTGCCAGCAGCTCGGATCCCTTAGGGACCCAGTACTTC. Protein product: CASSSDPLGTQYF.

CDR3 sequence (DNA): TGTGCCAGCCTCACCGGGACCAGGGGGGCCAACGTCCTGACTTTC. It translates to CASLTGTRGANVLTF. This chain connects TRBV9 to TRBJ2-6; D is possibly TRBD1 or TRBD2 (5 bases each). The CDR3 is 15 residues long. CDR1 and CDR2 (germline): SGDLS, YYNGEE. V was cut by 7 bases and J by 4 bases, with 15 bases left in between.

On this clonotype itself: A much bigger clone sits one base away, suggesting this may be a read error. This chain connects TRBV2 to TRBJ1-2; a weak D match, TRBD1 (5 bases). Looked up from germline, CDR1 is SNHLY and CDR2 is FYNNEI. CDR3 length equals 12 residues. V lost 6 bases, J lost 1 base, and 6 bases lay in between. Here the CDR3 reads CASRGLNYGYTF. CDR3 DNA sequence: TGTGCCAGCAGGGGGCTTAACTATGGCTACACCTTC.

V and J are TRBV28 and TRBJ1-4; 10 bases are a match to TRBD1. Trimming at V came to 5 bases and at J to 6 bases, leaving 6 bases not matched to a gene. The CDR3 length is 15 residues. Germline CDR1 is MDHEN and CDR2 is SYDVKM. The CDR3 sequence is CASSDPGTGDEKLFF. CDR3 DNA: TGTGCCAGCAGTGATCCCGGGACAGGGGATGAAAAACTGTTTTTT.

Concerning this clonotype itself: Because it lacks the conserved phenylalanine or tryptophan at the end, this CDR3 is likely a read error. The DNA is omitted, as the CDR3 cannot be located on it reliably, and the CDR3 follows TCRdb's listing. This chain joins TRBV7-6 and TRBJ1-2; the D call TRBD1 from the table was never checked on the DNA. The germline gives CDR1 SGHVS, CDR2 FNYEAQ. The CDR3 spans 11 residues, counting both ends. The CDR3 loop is CASSHGQGDTY.

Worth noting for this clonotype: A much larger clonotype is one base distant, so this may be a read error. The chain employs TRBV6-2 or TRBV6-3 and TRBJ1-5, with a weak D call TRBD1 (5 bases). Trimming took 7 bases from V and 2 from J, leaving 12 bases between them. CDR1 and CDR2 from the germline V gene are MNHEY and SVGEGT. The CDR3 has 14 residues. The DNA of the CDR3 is TGTGCCAGCACCTCATGGGGGGGCAATCAGCCCCAGCATTTT. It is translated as CASTSWGGNQPQHF.

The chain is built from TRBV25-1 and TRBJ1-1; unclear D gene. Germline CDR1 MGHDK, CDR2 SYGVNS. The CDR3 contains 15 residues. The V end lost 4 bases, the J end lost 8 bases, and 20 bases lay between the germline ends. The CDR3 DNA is TGTGCCAGCAGTGCTAGACGGACCGCACTAGCGGAAGCTTTCTTT. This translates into CASSARRTALAEAFF. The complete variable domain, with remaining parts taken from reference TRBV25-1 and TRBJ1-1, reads EADIYQTPRYLVIGTGKKITLECSQTMGHDKMYWYQQDPGMELHLIHYSYGVNSTEKGDLSSESTVSRIRTEHFPLTLESARPSHTSQYLCASSARRTALAEAFFGQGTRLTVV.

CDR3 sequence reads: CASSIRDREFYGYTF. CDR3 in DNA: TGTGCCAGCAGCATCCGGGACAGGGAATTCTATGGCTACACCTTC. The rearrangement links TRBV25-1 to TRBJ1-2, with TRBD1 matching over 9 bases. Germline V gene data show CDR1 as MGHDK and CDR2 as SYGVNS. The CDR3 spans 15 residues. V lost 6 bases to trimming and J lost 4 bases; unmatched junction nucleotides: 9.

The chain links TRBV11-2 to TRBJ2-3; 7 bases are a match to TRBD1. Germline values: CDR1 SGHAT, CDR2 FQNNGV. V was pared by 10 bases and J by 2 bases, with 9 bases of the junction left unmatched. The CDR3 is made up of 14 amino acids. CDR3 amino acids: CATSRGPTTDTQYF. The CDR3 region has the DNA TGTGCCACATCGAGGGGGCCCACCACAGATACGCAGTATTTT.

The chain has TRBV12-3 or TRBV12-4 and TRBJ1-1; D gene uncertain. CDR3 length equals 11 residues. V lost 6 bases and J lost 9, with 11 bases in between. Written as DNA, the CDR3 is TGTGCCAGCAGCATGGGAGGCAAAGCTTTCTTT. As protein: CASSMGGKAFF.

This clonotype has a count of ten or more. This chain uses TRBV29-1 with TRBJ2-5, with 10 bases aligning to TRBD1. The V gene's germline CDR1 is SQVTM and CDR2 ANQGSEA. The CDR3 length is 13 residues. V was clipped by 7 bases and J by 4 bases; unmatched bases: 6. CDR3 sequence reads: CSAQTGGGETQYF. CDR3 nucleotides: TGCAGCGCACAGACAGGGGGCGGAGAGACCCAGTACTTC.

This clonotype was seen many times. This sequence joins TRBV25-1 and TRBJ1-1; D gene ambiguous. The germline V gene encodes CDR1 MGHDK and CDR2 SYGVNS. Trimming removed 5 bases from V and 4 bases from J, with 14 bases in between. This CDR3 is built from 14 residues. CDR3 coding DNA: TGTGCCAGCAGTCCTCCGGGGAGAATCACTGAAGCTTTCTTT. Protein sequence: CASSPPGRITEAFF.

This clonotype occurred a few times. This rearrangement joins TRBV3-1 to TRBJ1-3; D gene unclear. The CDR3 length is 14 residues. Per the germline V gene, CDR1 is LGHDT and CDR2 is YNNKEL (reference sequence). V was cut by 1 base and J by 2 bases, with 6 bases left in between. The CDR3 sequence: CASSQVMAGNTIYF. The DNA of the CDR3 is TGTGCCAGCAGCCAAGTAATGGCTGGAAACACCATATATTTT.

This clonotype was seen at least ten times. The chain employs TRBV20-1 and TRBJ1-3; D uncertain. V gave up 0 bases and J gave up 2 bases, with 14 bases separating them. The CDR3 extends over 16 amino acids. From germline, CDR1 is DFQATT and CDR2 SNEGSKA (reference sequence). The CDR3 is CSARDTVRGAGNTIYF. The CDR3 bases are TGCAGTGCTAGAGATACCGTCCGGGGAGCTGGAAACACCATATATTTT.

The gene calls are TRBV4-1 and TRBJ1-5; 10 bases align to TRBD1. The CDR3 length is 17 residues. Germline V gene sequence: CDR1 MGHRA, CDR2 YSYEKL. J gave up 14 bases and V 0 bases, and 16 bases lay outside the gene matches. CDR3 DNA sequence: TGCGCCAGCAGCCAAGATCGGCGGGGGACAGGGGCTTCCTACGAGCATTTT. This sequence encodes CASSQDRRGTGASYEHF.

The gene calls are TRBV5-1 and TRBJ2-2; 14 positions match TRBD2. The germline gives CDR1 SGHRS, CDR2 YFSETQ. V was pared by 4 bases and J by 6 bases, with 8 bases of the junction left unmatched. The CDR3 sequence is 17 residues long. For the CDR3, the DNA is TGCGCCAGCAGCCTGATGACTAGCGGGAGGGCCGCCGGGGAGCTGTTTTTT. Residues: CASSLMTSGRAAGELFF.

The CDR3 coding sequence is TGCGCCACCGAGGCTGGGACAGGGGACAATCAGCCCCAGCATTTT. It yields the protein CATEAGTGDNQPQHF. This chain connects TRBV5-1 to TRBJ1-5, with 10 positions matching TRBD1. The length of the CDR3 is 15 residues. The germline gives CDR1 SGHRS, CDR2 YFSETQ. The junction had 9 bases not matched to a gene; V was cut back by 9 bases and J by 3 bases.

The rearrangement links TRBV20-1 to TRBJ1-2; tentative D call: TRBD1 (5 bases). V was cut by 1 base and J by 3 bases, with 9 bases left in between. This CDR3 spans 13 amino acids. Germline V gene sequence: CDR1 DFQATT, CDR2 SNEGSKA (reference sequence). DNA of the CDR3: TGCAGTGCTAGAGGGGGGTCGGACTATGGCTACACCTTC. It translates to CSARGGSDYGYTF.

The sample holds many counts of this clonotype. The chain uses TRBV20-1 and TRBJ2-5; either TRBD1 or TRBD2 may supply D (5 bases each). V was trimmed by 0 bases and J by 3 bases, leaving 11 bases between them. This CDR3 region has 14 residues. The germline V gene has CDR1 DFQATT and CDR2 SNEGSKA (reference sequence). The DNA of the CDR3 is TGCAGTGCTAGAGATCCCAGGGAGAAAGAGACCCAGTACTTC. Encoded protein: CSARDPREKETQYF.

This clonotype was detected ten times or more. The CDR3 sequence: CASTRARGPSGANVLTF. CDR3 DNA sequence: TGTGCCTCGACGAGGGCTAGGGGCCCATCTGGGGCCAACGTCCTGACTTTC. V gene TRBV19 combines with J gene TRBJ2-6; either TRBD1 or TRBD2 may supply D (5 bases each). Germline CDR1 and CDR2: LNHDA and SQIVND (reference sequence). The ends were cut back, 11 bases at V and 1 base at J, with 21 bases in the middle. The CDR3 sequence is 17 residues long.

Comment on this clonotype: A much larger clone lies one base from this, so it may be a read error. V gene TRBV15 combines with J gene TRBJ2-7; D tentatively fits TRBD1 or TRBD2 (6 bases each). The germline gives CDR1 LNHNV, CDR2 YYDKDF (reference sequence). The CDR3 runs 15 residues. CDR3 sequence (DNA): TGTGCCGCCAGCAGAGCCCCGGGGGCGCGAATTCTCAAGAACTTC. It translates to CAASRAPGARILKNF.

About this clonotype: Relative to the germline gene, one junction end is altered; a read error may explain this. This chain's CDR3 is CASSQGLVAPLHF. CDR3 DNA sequence: TGCGCCAGCAGCCAAGGCTTGGTTGCACCCCTCCACTTT. The rearrangement links TRBV9 to TRBJ1-6, with unresolved D. The CDR3 covers 13 residues. The V gene's germline CDR1 is SGDLS and CDR2 YYNGEE.

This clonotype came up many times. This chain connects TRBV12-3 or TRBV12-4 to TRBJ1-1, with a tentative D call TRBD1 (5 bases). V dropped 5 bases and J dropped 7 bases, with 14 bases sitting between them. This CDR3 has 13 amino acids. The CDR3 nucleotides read TGTGCCAGCAGTCACCCTGGGACGTTTGAAGCTTTCTTT. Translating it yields CASSHPGTFEAFF.

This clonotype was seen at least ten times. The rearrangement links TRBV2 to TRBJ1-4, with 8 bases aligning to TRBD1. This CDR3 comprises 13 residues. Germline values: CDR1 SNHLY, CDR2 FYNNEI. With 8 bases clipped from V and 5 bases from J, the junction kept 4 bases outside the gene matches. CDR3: CASYRDRNEKLFF. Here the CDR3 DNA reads TGTGCCAGCTACCGGGACAGGAATGAAAAACTGTTTTTT.

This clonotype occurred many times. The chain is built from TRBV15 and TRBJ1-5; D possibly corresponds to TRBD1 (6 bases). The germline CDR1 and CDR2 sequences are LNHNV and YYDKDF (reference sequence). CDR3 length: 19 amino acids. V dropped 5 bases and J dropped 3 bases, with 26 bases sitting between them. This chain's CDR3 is CATSAGHEPPLPYNQPQHF. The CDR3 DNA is TGTGCCACCAGCGCGGGACACGAGCCCCCACTGCCGTACAATCAGCCCCAGCATTTT. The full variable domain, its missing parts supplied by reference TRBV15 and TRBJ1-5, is DAMVIQNPRYQVTQFGKPVTLSCSQTLNHNVMYWYQQKSSQAPKLLFHYYDKDFNNEADTPDNFQSRRPNTSFCFLDIRSPGLGDTAMYLCATSAGHEPPLPYNQPQHFGDGTRLSIL.